This T cell receptor beta chain stems from a study of OX40 agonist ivuxolimab in advanced cancers. The wider study: Previous treatment with anti-PD-1, anti-PD-L1 or anti-CTLA-4 therapy was allowed; under 50% had received some.

Sequenced by immunoSEQ multiplex PCR; TCRdb stores in-frame clones only, minus some. The profile shows tens of thousands of clones, around 84% of them singletons. The CDR3 length is 14 residues. In germline, CDR1 is SGHTA, CDR2 FQGTGA. The ends were cut back, 5 bases at V and 0 bases at J, with 11 bases in the middle. Study outcomes and limitations: At doses 0.1 to 3.0 mg/kg, CD4+ and CD8+ clones expanded.

About this clone itself: Its antigen is not known.

The rearrangement links TRBV7-3 to TRBJ2-7; perhaps D is TRBD1 or TRBD2 (5 bases each). This sequence originates from an adult with an advanced solid tumor such as melanoma, head and neck, liver or kidney cancer. The source material was CD4+ or CD8+ T cells sorted from blood, sampled in a trial of the OX40 agonist ivuxolimab. CDR3 nucleotide sequence: TGTGCCAGCAGCCCCCCAGGGAGCTCCTACGAGCAGTACTTC. It encodes CASSPPGSSYEQYF.